Listed below are T cell receptor beta chains from one sample, sequenced in a study of T cells in narcolepsy. Profiling relied on immunoSEQ multiplex PCR, and the TCRdb table lists in-frame clones only, not all of them. The sample carries more than 20,000 clones, 92% recorded once. Specimen: CD45RA- memory CD4+ T cells from PBMCs. These receptors originate from a human donor with narcolepsy. Both conserved end residues are part of each CDR3. D genes are given only for firm matches. A clone size is listed for some rows: how often the clone was seen (once, few, many), or a class if it is expanded.

>TRBJ1-5|TRBV29-1|TRBD1|-
TGCAGCGTGACCTGGGGACAGGGACCCCAGCATTTT
CSVTWGQGPQHF
>TRBJ2-1|TRBV20-1|-|-
TGCAGCCCGTTCGCCTACAATGAGCAGTTCTTC
CSPFAYNEQFF
>TRBJ2-1|TRBV2|TRBD1|-
TGTGCCAGCACCAAAGGGGGACAGTTCCCACGAGGTGAGCAGTTCTTC
CASTKGGQFPRGEQFF
>TRBJ2-1|TRBV30|-|-
TGTGCCTGGAGTGCAGGGGTCTCCTACAATGAGCAGTTCTTC
CAWSAGVSYNEQFF
>TRBJ1-4|TRBV6-5|-|-
TGTGCCAGCAGAAGGACACTTAATGAAAAACTGTTTTTT
CASRRTLNEKLFF
>TRBJ2-5|TRBV18|TRBD2|-
TGTGCCAGCTCACCACCAAACATAGCGGGAGGCCCACTTGGGGCCCAGTACTTC
CASSPPNIAGGPLGAQYF
>TRBJ2-7|TRBV7-8|-|-
TGTGCCAGCAGCTTAGGGGGGACGGGGATCTCCTACGAGCAGTACTTC
CASSLGGTGISYEQYF
>TRBJ1-5|TRBV6-6|-|-
TGTGCCAGCAGTTACTCGGCGCGGGACAATCAGCCCCAGCATTTT
CASSYSARDNQPQHF
>TRBJ2-2|TRBV5-1|TRBD2|-
TGCGCCAGCAGCCCGGGGGGGAGCGTGGACGGGGAGCTGTTTTTT
CASSPGGSVDGELFF
>TRBJ1-1|TRBV30|-|-
TGTGCCTGGAGTGTACTGTTAGGAATTGGAACTGAAGCTTTCTTT
CAWSVLLGIGTEAFF
>TRBJ2-6|TRBV5-4|TRBD2|few
TGTGCCAGCAGCTTTGGCTCGCGGGAGCGCCGCTTTGGGGCCAACGTCCTGACTTTC
CASSFGSRERRFGANVLTF
>TRBJ1-3|TRBV14|-|-
TGTGCCAGCAGCCTGACCTCTGGAAACACCATATATTTT
CASSLTSGNTIYF
>TRBJ1-1|TRBV6-4|-|-
TGTGCCAGCAGTGACTCGAGTCGGGGCACCGAAGCTTTCTTT
CASSDSSRGTEAFF
>TRBJ1-1|TRBV7-9|-|-
TGTGCCAGCAGCCCCCTTCCCCGGAACACTGAAGCTTTCTTT
CASSPLPRNTEAFF
>TRBJ2-1|TRBV4-2|TRBD2|-
TGTGCCAGCAGCTCTCTAGCGGGAGGGGTAAACAATGAGCAGTTCTTC
CASSSLAGGVNNEQFF
>TRBJ2-2|TRBV11-3|TRBD1|-
TGTGCCAGCGCTCACAGGGGGACCGGGGAGCTGTTTTTT
CASAHRGTGELFF